This T cell receptor beta chain was obtained from a study of OX40 agonist ivuxolimab in advanced cancers. V dropped 5 bases and J dropped 0; count of bases not matched to a gene: 5. Germline V gene sequence: CDR1 PRHDT, CDR2 FYEKMQ (reference sequence). CDR3 size: 15 residues. The table lists this clone with a few counts. Assay used: immunoSEQ multiplex PCR; TCRdb lists only in-frame clones, some missing. The data contain some 77,000 clones, 85% to 90% of them singletons. The V gene is TRBV13, the J gene TRBJ2-3, with TRBD1 identical over 7 bases. The sample here was CD4+ or CD8+ T cells sorted from blood, taken in a trial of the OX40 agonist ivuxolimab. This TCR came from an adult with an advanced solid tumor such as melanoma, head and neck, liver or kidney cancer. The CDR3 here is CASSKLTGSTDTQYF. CDR3 DNA: TGTGCCAGCAGCAAACTGACAGGGAGCACAGATACGCAGTATTTT.